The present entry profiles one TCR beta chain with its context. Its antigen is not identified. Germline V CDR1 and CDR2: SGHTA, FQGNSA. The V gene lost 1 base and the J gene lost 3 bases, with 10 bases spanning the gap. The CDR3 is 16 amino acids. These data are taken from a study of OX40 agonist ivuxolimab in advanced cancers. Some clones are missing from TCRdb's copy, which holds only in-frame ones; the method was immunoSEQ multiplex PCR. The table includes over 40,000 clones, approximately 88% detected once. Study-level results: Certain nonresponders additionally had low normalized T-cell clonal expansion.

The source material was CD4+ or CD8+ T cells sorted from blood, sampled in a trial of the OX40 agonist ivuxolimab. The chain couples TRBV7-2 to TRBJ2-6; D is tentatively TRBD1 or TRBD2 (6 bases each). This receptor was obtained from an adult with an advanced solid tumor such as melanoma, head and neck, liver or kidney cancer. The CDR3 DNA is TGTGCCAGCAGCTTAGTAGGGGGGAATGGGGCCAACGTCCTGACTTTC. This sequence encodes CASSLVGGNGANVLTF. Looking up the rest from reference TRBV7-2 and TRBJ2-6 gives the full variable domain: GAGVSQSPSNKVTEKGKDVELRCDPISGHTALYWYRQSLGQGLEFLIYFQGNSAPDKSGLPSDRFSAERTGGSVSTLTIQRTQQEDSAVYLCASSLVGGNGANVLTFGAGSRLTVL.